Shown below are 2 T cell receptor beta chains from a single sample sequenced in a study of T cells after yellow fever vaccination. MiXCR, applied by TCRdb to the 5' RACE reads, yields one record per CDR3 protein. The sample contains 350,000 or so distinct CDR3 sequences, about 7.8% of which appear only once. This specimen consisted of PBMCs, obtained 45 days after the first yellow fever vaccination. The receptors shown here come from a young man who received the YFV17D yellow fever vaccine.

Many counts were recorded for this clonotype. The chain employs TRBV20-1 and TRBJ2-2; 9 nucleotides match TRBD1. Germline trimming cut 5 bases from V and 4 bases from J; bases unmatched to any gene: 8. The CDR3 is 15 residues long. Germline loops: CDR1 DFQATT, CDR2 SNEGSKA (reference sequence). The CDR3 loop reads CSAVPGTGITGELFF. In DNA, the CDR3 is TGCAGTGCTGTTCCCGGGACAGGGATCACCGGGGAGCTGTTTTTT.

Concerning this clonotype: This CDR3 fails to terminate in the conserved phenylalanine or tryptophan, so it likely reflects a read error. This sequence joins TRBV5-1 and TRBJ1-1; no reliable D call. Germline CDR1 reads SGHRS; CDR2 reads YFSETQ. V was shortened by 4 bases and J by 1 base, with 11 bases between the two germline ends. The CDR3 extends over 14 amino acids. CDR3 residues: CASSAQVGNTEAFL. For the CDR3, the DNA is TGCGCCAGCAGCGCCCAGGTGGGGAACACTGAAGCTTTCTTG.